This T cell receptor beta chain derives from a study of blood T cell repertoires in COVID-19. Background on the study: Samples came from the United States, Italy and Spain, spanning acute and convalescent COVID-19. Sources were T cells, B-cell-depleted T cells, or PBMCs; the material itself was cDNA or gDNA.

Per the original methods: Estimates of nucleated cell counts were drawn from the amplification of reference gene primers. The protocol was immunoSEQ multiplex PCR, while the TCRdb copy is restricted to in-frame clones and leaves out a portion. The V and J calls and clone size are taken from that table; D and trimming were inferred from the DNA. The sample lists 150,000 to 250,000 clones, around 79% occurring once. Between the trimmed V and J ends, which lost 4 bases and 4 bases, there was a span of 12 bases. CDR3 length equals 14 residues. Germline V lookup: CDR1 MNHEY, CDR2 SVGAGI. The source is a woman between 40 and 50 years old with COVID-19, enrolled during active disease. This rearrangement joins TRBV6-5 to TRBJ2-3; D perhaps matches TRBD1 (7 bases). What was sequenced was peripheral blood. CDR3 region: CASSWRGPPDTQYF. The CDR3 DNA is TGTGCCAGCAGTTGGAGGGGGCCGCCAGATACGCAGTATTTT.